A selection of T cell receptor beta chains follows, all from one sample in a study of T cell responses to AZD1222 COVID-19 vaccine. Profiling relied on immunoSEQ multiplex PCR, and the TCRdb table lists in-frame clones only, not all of them. The sample lists some 190,000 clones, about 90% occurring once. Sequencing used peripheral blood, obtained on day 0 of AZD1222 vaccination. These TCRs come from an adult in good health. Each CDR3 is given with its conserved first and last residue. A D gene is named only where the DNA matches it firmly. A row's size may be missing; if present it is once, few, many or a size class.

J	V	D	size	CDR3	DNA
TRBJ1-2	TRBV28	-	-	CASSLYGSIYGYTF	TGTGCCAGCAGTTTATACGGCTCAATCTATGGCTACACCTTC
TRBJ2-7	TRBV3-1/TRBV3-2	TRBD2	-	CASSPSGYEQYF	TGTGCCAGCAGCCCTAGCGGCTACGAGCAGTACTTC
TRBJ1-1	TRBV12-5	-	once	CASGLVLAGNTEAFF	TGTGCTAGTGGTTTGGTCCTTGCTGGGAACACTGAAGCTTTCTTT
TRBJ2-7	TRBV4-3	TRBD2	-	CASSQTPSGGLNPEQYF	TGCGCCAGCAGCCAAACCCCTAGCGGGGGCCTCAATCCTGAGCAGTACTTC
TRBJ1-3	TRBV30	TRBD1	-	CAWGRGGNTIYF	TGTGCCTGGGGCAGGGGGGGAAACACCATATATTTT
TRBJ1-2	TRBV5-4	-	-	CASSYRGQWGNYGYTF	TGTGCCAGCAGCTACCGAGGGCAGTGGGGGAACTATGGCTACACCTTC
TRBJ2-7	TRBV6-5	-	-	CASMIGQPGGEQYF	TGTGCCAGCATGATCGGCCAACCTGGGGGGGAGCAGTACTTC
TRBJ2-3	TRBV18	TRBD1	-	CASSPDRGTDTQYF	TGTGCCAGCTCACCAGACAGGGGGACAGATACGCAGTATTTT
TRBJ1-6	TRBV9	-	-	CASSVGGENSPLHF	TGTGCCAGCAGCGTAGGTGGAGAAAATTCACCCCTCCACTTT
TRBJ1-2	TRBV5-6	-	few	CASSPGSGSINYGYTF	TGTGCCAGCAGCCCAGGGTCAGGGAGTATAAACTATGGCTACACCTTC
TRBJ1-3	TRBV19	-	once	CASSTGGTENTIYF	TGTGCCAGTAGTACGGGGGGGACGGAGAACACCATATATTTT
TRBJ2-3	TRBV9	TRBD2	-	CASSVLGRGATDTQYF	TGTGCCAGCAGCGTCCTCGGGCGGGGGGCAACAGATACGCAGTATTTT
TRBJ1-2	TRBV6-5	TRBD1	-	CASSQGGLNGYTF	TGTGCCAGCAGCCAGGGGGGTTTAAACGGCTACACCTTC
TRBJ2-3	TRBV5-1	-	-	CASSSRGEEDTQYF	TGCGCCAGCAGCTCCCGGGGTGAGGAAGATACGCAGTATTTT
TRBJ1-5	TRBV19	-	-	CASSITTAPEQPQHF	TGTGCCAGTAGTATCACGACAGCCCCGGAGCAGCCCCAGCATTTT
TRBJ2-4	TRBV4-1	-	few	CASSQDSVATAKNIQYF	TGCGCCAGCAGCCAAGATTCCGTTGCCACAGCCAAAAACATTCAGTACTTC
TRBJ2-1	TRBV27	-	-	CASSLSIRGSYNEQFF	TGTGCCAGCAGTTTATCTATCCGGGGGTCCTACAATGAGCAGTTCTTC
TRBJ2-3	TRBV5-1	-	-	CASSLGRLDTQYF	TGCGCCAGCAGCTTGGGCAGGTTAGATACGCAGTATTTT
TRBJ2-4	TRBV7-9	TRBD1	-	CASSLVQGVDIQYF	TGTGCCAGCAGCTTAGTTCAGGGGGTAGACATTCAGTACTTC
TRBJ1-2	TRBV27	-	-	CASSLSLRGRANYGYTF	TGTGCCAGCAGTTTATCGCTGCGGGGCAGAGCTAACTATGGCTACACCTTC
TRBJ1-1	TRBV2	TRBD1	-	CASTWDRVSDTEAFF	TGTGCCAGCACCTGGGACAGGGTTTCGGACACTGAAGCTTTCTTT
TRBJ2-7	TRBV15	-	-	CATSRERASSYEQYF	TGTGCCACCAGCAGGGAGCGGGCGAGCTCCTACGAGCAGTACTTC
TRBJ1-5	TRBV27	-	-	CASSLWADGSNQPQHF	TGTGCCAGCAGTTTATGGGCCGACGGGAGCAATCAGCCCCAGCATTTT
TRBJ2-3	TRBV28	TRBD1	-	CASSYDRERDTQYF	TGTGCCAGCAGCTATGACAGGGAACGTGATACGCAGTATTTT
TRBJ2-1	TRBV7-9	TRBD1	-	CASSPPGQGFSYNEQFF	TGTGCCAGCAGCCCCCCGGGACAGGGCTTTTCCTACAATGAGCAGTTCTTC
TRBJ2-3	TRBV6-4	-	few	CASSDGRGPTDTQYF	TGTGCCAGCAGTGACGGGCGGGGGCCCACAGATACGCAGTATTTT
TRBJ1-1	TRBV2	-	few	CASSEAGEAFF	TGTGCCAGCAGTGAAGCGGGAGAAGCTTTCTTT
TRBJ2-7	TRBV28	-	-	CASSLIREQYF	TGTGCCAGCAGTTTAATACGGGAGCAGTACTTC
TRBJ1-3	TRBV5-1	-	few	CASSLGRPSGNTIYF	TGCGCCAGCAGTCTGGGGAGGCCCTCTGGAAACACCATATATTTT
TRBJ2-1	TRBV9	-	-	CASSPRGGPREGNEQFF	TGTGCCAGCAGCCCCCGCGGGGGCCCTCGAGAAGGAAATGAGCAGTTCTTC
TRBJ1-5	TRBV6-1	-	-	CASSEAGGESQPQHF	TGTGCCAGCAGTGAAGCCGGGGGGGAAAGTCAGCCCCAGCATTTT
TRBJ2-7	TRBV6-2/TRBV6-3	-	-	CASSLTSTGYEQYF	TGTGCCAGCAGTCTGACTAGTACCGGCTACGAGCAGTACTTC
TRBJ2-7	TRBV9	TRBD1	once	CASSVVETGPPYEQYF	TGTGCCAGCAGCGTAGTGGAGACAGGGCCGCCCTACGAGCAGTACTTC
TRBJ1-1	TRBV6-5	-	once	CASTKSRGGPTEAFF	TGTGCCAGCACTAAATCTCGCGGCGGGCCCACTGAAGCTTTCTTT
TRBJ1-6	TRBV14	-	-	CASSQVVGSPLHF	TGTGCCAGCAGCCAGGTGGTGGGTTCACCCCTCCACTTT
TRBJ2-7	TRBV6-5	TRBD1	-	CASITGTGVTYEQYF	TGTGCCAGCATTACCGGGACAGGGGTAACCTACGAGCAGTACTTC
TRBJ2-7	TRBV2	-	-	CASELYEQYF	TGTGCCAGCGAGCTCTACGAGCAGTACTTC
TRBJ1-4	TRBV5-1	-	-	CASSLARTTNEKLFF	TGCGCCAGCAGCTTGGCCCGGACAACTAATGAAAAACTGTTTTTT
TRBJ1-5	TRBV7-2	-	-	CASSLGGSSNQPQHF	TGTGCCAGCAGCTTAGGGGGCAGCAGCAATCAGCCCCAGCATTTT
TRBJ1-1	TRBV7-9	-	-	CASSLSAEAFF	TGTGCCAGCAGCTTATCGGCCGAAGCTTTCTTT
TRBJ2-7	TRBV5-1	TRBD1	-	CASNPLPQQGDPKLKTYEQYF	TGCGCCAGCAACCCTCTACCCCAACAGGGGGATCCTAAACTTAAGACCTACGAGCAGTACTTC
TRBJ1-1	TRBV7-2	-	-	CASSLTGLAEAFF	TGTGCCAGCAGCCTTACAGGATTGGCTGAAGCTTTCTTT
TRBJ2-5	TRBV16	-	-	CASSLRQQETQYF	TGTGCCAGCAGTTTGAGGCAGCAAGAGACCCAGTACTTC
TRBJ1-3	TRBV28	-	-	CASSSNTIYF	TGTGCCAGCAGTTCAAACACCATATATTTT
TRBJ2-1	TRBV10-1	TRBD1	-	CASGGTGGINEQFF	TGCGCCAGCGGAGGGACAGGGGGAATCAATGAGCAGTTCTTC
TRBJ2-3	TRBV7-9	-	once	CASSLGPTPKDTQYF	TGTGCCAGCAGCTTAGGCCCGACCCCGAAAGATACGCAGTATTTT
TRBJ1-1	TRBV2	-	once	CAVPGRGNTEAFF	TGTGCCGTCCCCGGGAGGGGGAACACTGAAGCTTTCTTT
TRBJ2-7	TRBV27	-	-	CASSSRAYEQYF	TGTGCCAGCAGTAGCCGCGCCTACGAGCAGTACTTC
TRBJ2-5	TRBV2	TRBD1	-	CASSPRTGSGETQYF	TGTGCCAGCAGTCCGAGGACAGGGAGCGGGGAGACCCAGTACTTC
TRBJ1-1	TRBV27	TRBD1	-	CASRGQGGPTEAFF	TGTGCCAGCAGGGGACAGGGGGGCCCTACTGAAGCTTTCTTT
TRBJ1-5	TRBV24-1	-	-	CAAEVAGPGDSQPQHF	TGTGCCGCCGAAGTAGCGGGCCCCGGGGATAGTCAGCCCCAGCATTTT
TRBJ2-7	TRBV29-1	TRBD1	-	CSVRQGAYEQYF	TGCAGCGTACGACAGGGGGCCTACGAGCAGTACTTC
TRBJ1-1	TRBV29-1	-	-	CSVERLGDTEAFF	TGCAGCGTTGAAAGGCTCGGGGACACTGAAGCTTTCTTT